What follows is one TCR beta chain and its context. This CDR3 region has 13 residues. The J segment lost 2 bases and the V segment lost 4 bases, leaving 3 bases of the junction unmatched. Per germline, CDR1 SGHRS and CDR2 YFSETQ. The data were obtained in a study of CD8 T cells in Susac syndrome. Random hexamers were used to reverse transcribe an amount of roughly 0.5 to 1 ug RNA. The authors amplified TCR beta CDR3 across 54 Vbeta and 13 Jbeta using immunoSEQ multiplex PCR. One entry per CDR3 protein, called by TCRdb with MiXCR from the immunoSEQ multiplex PCR reads. This sample yields approximately 200,000 distinct CDR3 sequences, of which approximately 94% are seen a single time; roughly 0.095% belongs to the top ten. Peripheral blood CD8+ and CD4+ T cells were profiled by TCR beta sequencing.

The chain carries TRBV5-1 and TRBJ2-7; 7 positions match TRBD2. Sequencing was performed on CD4+ T cells from PBMCs. This receptor was taken from a human donor with multiple sclerosis. CDR3 residues: CASSPGTTYEQYF. DNA of the CDR3: TGCGCCAGCAGCCCCGGGACTACCTACGAGCAGTACTTC.